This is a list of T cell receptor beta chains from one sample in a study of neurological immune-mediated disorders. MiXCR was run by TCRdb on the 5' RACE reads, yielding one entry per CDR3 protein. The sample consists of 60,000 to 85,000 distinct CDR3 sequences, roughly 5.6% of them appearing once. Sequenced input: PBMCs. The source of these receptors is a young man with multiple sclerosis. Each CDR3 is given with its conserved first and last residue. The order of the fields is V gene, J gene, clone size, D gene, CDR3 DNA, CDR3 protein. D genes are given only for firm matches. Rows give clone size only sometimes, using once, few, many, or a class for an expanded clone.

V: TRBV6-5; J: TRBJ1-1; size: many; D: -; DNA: TGTGCCAGCACCCCGTGGAGCGGAACTGAAGCTTTCTTT; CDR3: CASTPWSGTEAFF
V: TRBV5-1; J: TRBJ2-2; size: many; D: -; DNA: TGCGCCAGCAGCTTGGTCGTGGTCGGGGACACCGGGGAGCTGTTTTTT; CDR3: CASSLVVVGDTGELFF
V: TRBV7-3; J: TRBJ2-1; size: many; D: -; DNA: TGTGCCAGCGGCTCCTACAATGAGCAGTTCTTC; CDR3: CASGSYNEQFF
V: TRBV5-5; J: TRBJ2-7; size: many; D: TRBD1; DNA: TGTGCCAGCAGTCGAGACCGGGACAGGGTGCGCGAGCAGTACTTC; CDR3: CASSRDRDRVREQYF
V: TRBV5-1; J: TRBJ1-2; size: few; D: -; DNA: TGCGCCAGCAGCTTGGAGGCAAACTCAGATGGCTACACCTTC; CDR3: CASSLEANSDGYTF
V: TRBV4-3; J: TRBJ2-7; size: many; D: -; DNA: TGCGCCAGCAGCCAAGAAAGGTCGACCGAGCAGTACTTC; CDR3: CASSQERSTEQYF
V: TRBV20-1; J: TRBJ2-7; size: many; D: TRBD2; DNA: TGCAGTGCTAGCAGTCCGACTAGCGGGGACGACGAGCAGTACTTC; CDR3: CSASSPTSGDDEQYF
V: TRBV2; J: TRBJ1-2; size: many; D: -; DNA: TGTGCCAGCAGTGAAGTCCAGGGGAGGAACTATGGCTACACCTTC; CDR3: CASSEVQGRNYGYTF
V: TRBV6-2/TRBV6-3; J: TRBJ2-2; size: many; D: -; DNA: TGTGCCAGCCTAAACAGGAACACCGGGGAGCTGTTTTTT; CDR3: CASLNRNTGELFF
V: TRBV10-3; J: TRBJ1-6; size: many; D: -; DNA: TGTGCCATCAGTGACAGGGGTCCCTCCTATAATTCACCCCTCCACTTT; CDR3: CAISDRGPSYNSPLHF
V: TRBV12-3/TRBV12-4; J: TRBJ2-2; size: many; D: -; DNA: TGTGCCAGCAGTTTCCCCAGGGAAATCAGCGGGGAGCTGTTTTTT; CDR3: CASSFPREISGELFF
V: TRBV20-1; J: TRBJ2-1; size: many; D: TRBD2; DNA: TGCAGTGCTAGGGGACTAGCGGTTTACAATGAGCAGTTCTTC; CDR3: CSARGLAVYNEQFF
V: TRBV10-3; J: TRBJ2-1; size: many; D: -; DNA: TGTGCCATCAGTGAGAGTATCGGGACCTACAATGAGCAGTTCTTC; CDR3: CAISESIGTYNEQFF
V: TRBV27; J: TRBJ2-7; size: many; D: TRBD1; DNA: TGTGCCAGCAGTCTGACTCCGGGACAGGCCGCCTACGAGCAGTACTTC; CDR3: CASSLTPGQAAYEQYF
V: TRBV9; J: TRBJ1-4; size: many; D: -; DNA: TGTGCCAGCAGCGTAGAGGATACCGTATACGAAAAACTGTTTTTT; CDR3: CASSVEDTVYEKLFF
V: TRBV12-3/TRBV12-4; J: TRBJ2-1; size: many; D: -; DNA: TGTGCCAGCATCGCAAATTTTAGGAGGGATGAGCAGTTCTTC; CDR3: CASIANFRRDEQFF
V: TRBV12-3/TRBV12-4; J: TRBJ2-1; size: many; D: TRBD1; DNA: TGTGCCAGCAGCCGGCAGGGGGAACTTGGCAATGAGCAGTTCTTC; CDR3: CASSRQGELGNEQFF
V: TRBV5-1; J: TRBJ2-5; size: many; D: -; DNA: TGCGCCAGCAGCCTTAGGTTTTCGCAGGGACAAGAGACCCAGTACTTC; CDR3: CASSLRFSQGQETQYF
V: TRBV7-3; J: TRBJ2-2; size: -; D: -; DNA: TGTGCCAGCAGCTCGACCGACTCCATTGGCATCTCCGGGGAGCTGTTTTTT; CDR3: CASSSTDSIGISGELFF
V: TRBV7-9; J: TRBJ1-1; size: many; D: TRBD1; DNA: TGTGCCAGCAGCTCCAACAGGGGGCGTTACGTCACTGAAGCTTTCTTT; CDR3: CASSSNRGRYVTEAFF
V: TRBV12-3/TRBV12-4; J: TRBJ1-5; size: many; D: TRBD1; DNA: TGTGCCAGCAGTTTAGGACAGGGGGCTCATCAGCCCCAGCATTTT; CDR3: CASSLGQGAHQPQHF
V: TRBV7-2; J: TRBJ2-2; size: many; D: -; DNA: TGTGCCAGCAGCCTGACTAGTAGGGGGGAGCTGTTTTTT; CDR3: CASSLTSRGELFF
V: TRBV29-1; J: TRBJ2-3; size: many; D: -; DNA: TGCAGCGTCCCTAGACTCACAGATACGCAGTATTTT; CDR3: CSVPRLTDTQYF
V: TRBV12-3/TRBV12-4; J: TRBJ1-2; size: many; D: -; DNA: TGTGCCAGCAGTTTTTCCGGGGCAGCATATGGCTACACCTTC; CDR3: CASSFSGAAYGYTF
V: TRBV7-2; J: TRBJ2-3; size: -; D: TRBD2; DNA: TGTGCCAGCAGCTTCGGGACTAGCGGGGGCACAGATACGCAGTATTTT; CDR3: CASSFGTSGGTDTQYF
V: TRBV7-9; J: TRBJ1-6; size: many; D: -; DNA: TGTGCCAGCAGCCCGGGGGTCTCCTATAATTCACCCCTCCACTTT; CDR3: CASSPGVSYNSPLHF
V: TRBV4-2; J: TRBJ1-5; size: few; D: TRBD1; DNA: TGTGCCAGCAGCCAGGGACAGGGGAGGGATCAGCCCCAGCATTTT; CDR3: CASSQGQGRDQPQHF
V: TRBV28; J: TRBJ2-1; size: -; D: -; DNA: TGTGCCAGCAGTTTAGTGAACAGTCCTGCTTCGAATGAGCAGTTCTTC; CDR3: CASSLVNSPASNEQFF
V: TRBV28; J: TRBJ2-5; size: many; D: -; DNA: TGTGCCAGCAGCCTTCTCCAAGAGACCCAGTACTTC; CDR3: CASSLLQETQYF
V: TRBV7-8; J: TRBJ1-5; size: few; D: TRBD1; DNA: TGTGCCAGCAGTTCGACAGGGGTGGGTCAGCCCCAGAATTTT; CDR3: CASSSTGVGQPQNF
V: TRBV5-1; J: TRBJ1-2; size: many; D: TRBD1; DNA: TGCGCCAGCAGCTTGCCTAGGGCAGGGGGCGCAGGCCATGGCTACACCTTC; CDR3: CASSLPRAGGAGHGYTF
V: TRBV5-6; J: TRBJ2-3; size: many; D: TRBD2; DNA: TGTGCCAGCAGCAGACTAGCGGGGGGGAACACAGATACGCAGTATTTT; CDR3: CASSRLAGGNTDTQYF
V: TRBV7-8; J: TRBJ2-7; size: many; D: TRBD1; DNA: TGTGCCAGCAGCTTAGTTGCAGGGGGCTACGAGCAGTACTTC; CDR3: CASSLVAGGYEQYF
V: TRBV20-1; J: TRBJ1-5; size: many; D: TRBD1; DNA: TGCAGTGCTAGCCAGGGGGTCAATCAGCCCCAGCATTTT; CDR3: CSASQGVNQPQHF
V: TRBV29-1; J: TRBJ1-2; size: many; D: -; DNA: TGCAGCGTTGAAGATAACTATGGCTACACCTTC; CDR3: CSVEDNYGYTF
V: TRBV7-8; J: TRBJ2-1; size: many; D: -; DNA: TGTGCCAGCAGCTTATCGCGGGGGCGCGATAGTGAGCAGTTCTTC; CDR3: CASSLSRGRDSEQFF
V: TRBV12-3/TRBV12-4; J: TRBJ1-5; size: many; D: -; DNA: TGTGCCAGCAGTCATGCGGGTAGCAATCAGCCCCAGCATTTT; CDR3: CASSHAGSNQPQHF
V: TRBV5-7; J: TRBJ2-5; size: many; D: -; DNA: TGTGCCAGCAGCTCAAGGGGTAGAGGGAAAGAGACCCAGTACTTC; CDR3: CASSSRGRGKETQYF
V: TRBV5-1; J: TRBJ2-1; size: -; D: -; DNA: TGCGCCAGCAGATCGGGAAAGGGGTTGGATGAGCAGTTCTTC; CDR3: CASRSGKGLDEQFF
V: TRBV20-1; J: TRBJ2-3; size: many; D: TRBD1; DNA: TGCAGTGCTAATCAGGGGACAGGGGTTCGTGATACGCAGTATTTT; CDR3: CSANQGTGVRDTQYF
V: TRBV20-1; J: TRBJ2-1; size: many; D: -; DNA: TGCAGTGCCGGCGGCCAGCTCAATGAGCAGTTCTTC; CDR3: CSAGGQLNEQFF
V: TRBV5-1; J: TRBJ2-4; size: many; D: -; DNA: TGCGCCAGCAGCTTGGACAGGACCAAAAACATTCAGTACTTC; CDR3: CASSLDRTKNIQYF
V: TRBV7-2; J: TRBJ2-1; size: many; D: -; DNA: TGTGCCACCAGGGGCACGGACAATGAGCAGTTCTTC; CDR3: CATRGTDNEQFF
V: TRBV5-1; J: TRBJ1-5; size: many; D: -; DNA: TGCGCCAGCAGCTTAGGTCCCCTGGGGGATCAGCCCCAGCATTTT; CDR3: CASSLGPLGDQPQHF
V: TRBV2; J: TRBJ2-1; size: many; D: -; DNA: TGTGCCAGCGAGCAGGCCGACTACAATGAGCAGTTCTTC; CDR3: CASEQADYNEQFF
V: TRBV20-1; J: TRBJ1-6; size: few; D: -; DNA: TGCAGTGCTAGATCCGGGGGGGATTCACCCCTCAACTTT; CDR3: CSARSGGDSPLNF
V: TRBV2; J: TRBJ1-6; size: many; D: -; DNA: TGTGCCAGCAGTGAAGGAGGGGGCTCCTATAATTCACCCCTCCACTTT; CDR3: CASSEGGGSYNSPLHF
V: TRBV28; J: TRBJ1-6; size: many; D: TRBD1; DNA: TGTGCCAGCAGTCCAAACAGGGGAGGTAATTCACCCCTCCACTTT; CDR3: CASSPNRGGNSPLHF
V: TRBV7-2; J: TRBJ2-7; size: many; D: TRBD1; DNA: TGTGCCAGCAGCTTAGCGGATGTCGGGACAGGGGCATACGAGCAGTACTTC; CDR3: CASSLADVGTGAYEQYF
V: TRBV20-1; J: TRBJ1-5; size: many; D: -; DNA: TGCAGTGCCTCAGGGGACCATCAGCCCCAGCATTTT; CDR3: CSASGDHQPQHF